This T cell receptor (beta chain) was identified in a study of shared clonotypes between healthy human individuals. Study-level findings and limits: A reduction in generation probabilities was seen for non-shared clonotypes relative to those shared by all four donors. Around 4.7% of naive CD4 clonotypes were shared across several donors.

TCRdb's table, derived via immunoSEQ multiplex PCR, lists solely in-frame clones and lacks some. The table lists 2 million to 2.5 million clones, roughly 95% of them singletons, with 0.1% to 0.15% in the top ten. Worth noting for this clone: Its antigen is not identified. Distinct nucleotide sequences in the sample also encode this CDR3.

The sequence was collected from a man between 18 and 35 years old in good health. The sequenced material came from naive CD4+ T cells sorted from blood. The sample's subset: CD45RA+ positively selected.

CDR3 in DNA: TGCGCCAGCAGCCAAGATTTTAACACCGGGGAGCTGTTTTTT. Its protein product is CASSQDFNTGELFF. This sequence joins TRBV4-3 and TRBJ2-2; D uncertain. The CDR3 consists of 14 residues. V lost 0 bases, J lost 2 bases, and 4 bases lay in between. Germline V gives CDR1 LGHNA, CDR2 YSLEER.